This is a list of T cell receptor beta chains from one sample in a study of blood T cells in healthy people across ages. From the 5' RACE reads, TCRdb called clonotypes with MiXCR, one entry per CDR3 protein. This sample has roughly 1.9 million distinct CDR3 sequences; around 40% occur once, and the top ten carry about 21%. The specimen sequenced was blood. These receptors were taken from a human donor in good health. Both conserved end residues are part of each CDR3. D genes are given only for firm matches. Clone size, where shown, is once, few, many, or a class for clones that have expanded.

j_call d_call cdr3_length v_call clone_size cdr3_nt cdr3_aa
TRBJ2-5 TRBD2 19 TRBV4-2 few TGTGCCAGCAGCCAAGATGGGGGACTAGCGCGCCGCCCGGGAGGGACCCAGTACTTC CASSQDGGLARRPGGTQYF
TRBJ1-5 - 13 TRBV10-3 few TGTGCCATCAGGGACTATAAAGGGCAGCCCCAGCATTTT CAIRDYKGQPQHF
TRBJ2-7 - 14 TRBV6-2/TRBV6-3 once TGTGCCAGCAATGTCGAGGGGCAGCTCTACGAGCAGTACTTC CASNVEGQLYEQYF
TRBJ1-2 - 13 TRBV6-5 - TGTGCCAGCAGCCGAGGCGAGAGGAGCGGCTACACCTTC CASSRGERSGYTF
TRBJ2-3 - 14 TRBV6-2/TRBV6-3 - TGTGCCAGCATTAGAACAGGGTTCACAGATACGCAGTATTTT CASIRTGFTDTQYF
TRBJ2-1 TRBD2 16 TRBV7-3 - TGTGCCAGCAGCTTAATGGGCGGGGGTACCTACAATGAGCAGTTCTTC CASSLMGGGTYNEQFF
TRBJ2-3 - 15 TRBV7-8 few TGTGCCAGCAGCCTAAGCCCAGCTGTCACGGATACGCAGTATTTT CASSLSPAVTDTQYF
TRBJ1-1 - 14 TRBV9 - TGTGCCAGCAGCGTAGAACCCCAGCAGTACACAGCTTTCTTT CASSVEPQQYTAFF
TRBJ1-1 - 13 TRBV6-5 few TGTGCCACCAAGGGGGGTGAGATTGGGGAAGCTTTCTTT CATKGGEIGEAFF
TRBJ1-6 - 14 TRBV20-1 - TGCAGTGCGTGGACCCGAGGGTCGGGCTCACCCCTCCACTTT CSAWTRGSGSPLHF
TRBJ2-7 - 13 TRBV20-1 - TGCAGTGCTACGAGACGGCCAACCTACGAGCAGTACTTC CSATRRPTYEQYF
TRBJ1-6 - 17 TRBV4-3 few TGCGCCAGCAGCCAAGATTGGTCCCCACGGTATAATTCACCCCTCCACTTT CASSQDWSPRYNSPLHF
TRBJ1-2 - 14 TRBV27 - TGTGCCAGCAGGGCAGTTGGACGGCTTTATGGCTACACCTTC CASRAVGRLYGYTF
TRBJ2-4 - 16 TRBV11-3 - TGTGCCAGCAGCCTATATTTCACGTTAGCCAAAAACATTCAGTACTTC CASSLYFTLAKNIQYF
TRBJ2-3 - 18 TRBV15 - TGTGCCACCAGCAGAGTTGGGGCGCCGGGACCAAGGGCAGATACGCAGTATTTT CATSRVGAPGPRADTQYF
TRBJ2-5 - 16 TRBV4-1 once TGCGCCAGCAGCGACCTCCGTAGGACTAGGGGGGGGACCCAGTACTTC CASSDLRRTRGGTQYF
TRBJ1-1 - 14 TRBV5-4 - TGTGCCAGCAGCGTTGAGAGGATGAACACTGAAGCTTTCTTT CASSVERMNTEAFF
TRBJ1-4 - 12 TRBV20-1 - TGCAGTGCTAGGGGGTCTCATGAAAAACTGTTTTTT CSARGSHEKLFF
TRBJ1-1 - 15 TRBV7-2 - TGTGCCAGCACCTTACAGGGAAGGGCCTCAACTGAAGCTTTCTTT CASTLQGRASTEAFF
TRBJ2-3 TRBD2 17 TRBV5-6 - TGTGCCAGCAGCTCTTCGACTAGCGGGGGGGCTTCGGATACGCAGTATTTT CASSSSTSGGASDTQYF
TRBJ1-1 TRBD1 14 TRBV11-2 few TGTGCCAGCAGCTTACGAGGGGGCTGGACTGAAGCTTTCTTT CASSLRGGWTEAFF
TRBJ2-3 - 16 TRBV12-3/TRBV12-4 - TGTGCCAGCAGTACCACTTGGTCCATCGTCACAGATACGCAGTATTTT CASSTTWSIVTDTQYF
TRBJ1-1 - 14 TRBV29-1 - TGCGGCGTTGAAGGTCTGAGCGTGAACACTGAAGCTTTCTTT CGVEGLSVNTEAFF
TRBJ1-1 - 10 TRBV29-1 once TGCAGCGCCCAGCAGGGTGAAGCTTTCTTT CSAQQGEAFF
TRBJ2-1 - 15 TRBV25-1 few TGTGCCAGCAGTGAGTTTAGGGGGTCAGCGGGGGAGCAGTTCTTC CASSEFRGSAGEQFF
TRBJ1-1 TRBD1 14 TRBV4-1 - TGCGCCAGCAGCCAGGGACAGCTCGACACTGAAGCTTTCTTT CASSQGQLDTEAFF
TRBJ2-1 TRBD1 15 TRBV12-3/TRBV12-4 many TGTGCCAGCAGTCAGGGGGAGATTGCATACAATGAGCAGTTCTTC CASSQGEIAYNEQFF
TRBJ2-1 - 15 TRBV24-1 - TGTGCCACCAGTAGGAGCCTTACCTCCTACAATGAGCAGTTCTTC CATSRSLTSYNEQFF
TRBJ2-7 - 17 TRBV18 few TGTGCCAGCTCACCGGCGACAGGAGGTCCCCTCTCCTACGAGCAGTACTTC CASSPATGGPLSYEQYF
TRBJ2-7 TRBD1 15 TRBV6-5 few TGTGCCAGCAGAGACGGGACAGACTTCTCCTACGAGCAGTACTTC CASRDGTDFSYEQYF
TRBJ2-5 - 15 TRBV24-1 few TGTGCCACCAGTGATTTCCGGGAAGGAAGGGAGACCCAGTACTTC CATSDFREGRETQYF
TRBJ2-7 - 14 TRBV5-1 - TGCGCCGGCAGCATCCTGACAGGACCCTACGAGCAGTACTTC CAGSILTGPYEQYF
TRBJ2-5 TRBD2 16 TRBV12-3/TRBV12-4 - TGTGCCAGCAGTCCCGAACTAGCGGGGGGTGTAGAGACCCAGTACTTC CASSPELAGGVETQYF
TRBJ2-3 - 17 TRBV29-1 - TGCAGCGTTGAAGACCTCAGGTCGGGTACCGGCACAGATACGCAGTATTTT CSVEDLRSGTGTDTQYF